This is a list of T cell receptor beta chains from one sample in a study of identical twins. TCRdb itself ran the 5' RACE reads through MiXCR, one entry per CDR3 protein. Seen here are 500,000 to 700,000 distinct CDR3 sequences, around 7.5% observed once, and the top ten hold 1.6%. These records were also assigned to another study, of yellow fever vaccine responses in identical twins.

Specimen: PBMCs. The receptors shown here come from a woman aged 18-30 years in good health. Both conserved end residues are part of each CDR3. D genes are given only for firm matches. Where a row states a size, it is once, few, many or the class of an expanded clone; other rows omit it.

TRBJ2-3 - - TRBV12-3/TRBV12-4 CASLRRSTDTQYF TGTGCCAGTCTCAGGCGAAGCACAGATACGCAGTATTTT
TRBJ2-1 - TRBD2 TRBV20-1 CSARVLAGGYEQFF TGCAGTGCTAGAGTCCTAGCGGGAGGTTATGAGCAGTTCTTC
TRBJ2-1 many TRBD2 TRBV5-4 CASSSHSFWTSGRLNEQFF TGTGCCAGCAGCTCCCACTCGTTTTGGACTAGCGGGAGGTTGAATGAGCAGTTCTTC
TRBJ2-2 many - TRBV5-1 CASSLALGGRGTGELFF TGCGCCAGCAGCTTGGCCTTGGGGGGCCGTGGCACCGGGGAGCTGTTTTTT
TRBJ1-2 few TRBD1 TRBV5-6 CASSSTGENYGYTF TGTGCCAGCAGCTCGACAGGGGAGAACTATGGCTACACCTTC
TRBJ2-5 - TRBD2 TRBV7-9 CAGGTSGGKETQYF TGTGCCGGTGGGACTAGCGGTGGAAAAGAGACCCAGTACTTC
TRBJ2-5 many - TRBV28 CASSRSRGVRETQYF TGTGCCAGCAGCCGCTCTCGAGGGGTGCGAGAGACCCAGTACTTC
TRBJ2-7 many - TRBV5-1 CASSPYGFGEQYF TGCGCCAGCAGCCCGTATGGCTTTGGGGAGCAGTACTTC
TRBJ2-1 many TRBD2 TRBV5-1 CASSLGDRTSGRYHNEQFF TGCGCCAGCAGCTTGGGGGACCGGACTAGCGGGAGGTACCACAATGAGCAGTTCTTC
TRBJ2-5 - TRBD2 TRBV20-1 CSAAVSSGGAETQYF TGCAGTGCTGCCGTTAGTAGCGGGGGGGCTGAGACCCAGTACTTC
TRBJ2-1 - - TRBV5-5 CASSPERNEQFF TGTGCCAGCAGCCCGGAGCGCAATGAGCAGTTCTTC
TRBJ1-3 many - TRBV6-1 CASSPVTAGNTIYF TGTGCCAGCAGCCCCGTGACAGCTGGAAACACCATATATTTT
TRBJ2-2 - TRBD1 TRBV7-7 CASSFDREGELFF TGTGCCAGCAGCTTTGACAGGGAAGGGGAGCTGTTTTTT
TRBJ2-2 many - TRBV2 CATSIGPGNTGELFF TGTGCCACCTCAATAGGTCCTGGGAACACCGGGGAGCTGTTTTTT
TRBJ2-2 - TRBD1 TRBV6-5 CASSYSPGQAGELFF TGTGCCAGCAGTTATTCCCCAGGACAGGCCGGGGAGCTGTTTTTT
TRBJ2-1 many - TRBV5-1 CASSLSGGAYNEQFF TGCGCCAGCAGCTTGAGTGGGGGCGCTTACAATGAGCAGTTCTTC
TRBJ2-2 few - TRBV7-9 CASSPPSARNTGELFF TGTGCCAGCAGCCCCCCCTCAGCGCGGAACACCGGGGAGCTGTTTTTT
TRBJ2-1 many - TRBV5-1 CASSVGTGTSYNEQFF TGCGCCAGCAGTGTTGGGACCGGGACCTCCTACAATGAGCAGTTCTTC
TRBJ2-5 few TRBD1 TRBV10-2 CASRNRDRSQETQYF TGCGCCAGCAGGAACCGGGACAGGTCCCAAGAGACCCAGTACTTC
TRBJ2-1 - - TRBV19 CAIRGGQDNEQFF TGTGCCATTCGCGGCGGGCAGGACAATGAGCAGTTCTTC
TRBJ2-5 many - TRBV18 CASSPPLEGRVPETQYF TGTGCCAGCTCACCACCTTTGGAGGGGCGTGTTCCAGAGACCCAGTACTTC
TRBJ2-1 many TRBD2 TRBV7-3 CASSPLAGGPTIYNEQFF TGTGCCAGCAGCCCTCTAGCGGGAGGGCCAACTATCTACAATGAGCAGTTCTTC
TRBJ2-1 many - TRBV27 CASSPKVSSSYNEQFF TGTGCCAGCAGTCCAAAGGTTTCGAGCTCCTACAATGAGCAGTTCTTC
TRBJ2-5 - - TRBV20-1 CSARGSLKETQYF TGCAGTGCTAGAGGGTCCCTAAAAGAGACCCAGTACTTC
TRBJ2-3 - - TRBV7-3 CASSLKGSTDTQYF TGTGCCAGCAGCTTAAAGGGTAGCACAGATACGCAGTATTTT
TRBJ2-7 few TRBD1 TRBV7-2 CASSPGQVYEQYF TGTGCCAGCAGCCCCGGACAGGTCTACGAGCAGTACTTC
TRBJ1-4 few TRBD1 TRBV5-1 CASSVRPGQSNEKLFF TGCGCCAGCAGCGTCCGACCGGGACAGTCTAATGAAAAACTGTTTTTT
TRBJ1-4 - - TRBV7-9 CASSPGWAGPANEKLFF TGTGCCAGCAGCCCAGGTTGGGCGGGGCCAGCTAATGAAAAACTGTTTTTT
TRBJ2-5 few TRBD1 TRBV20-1 CSARDSTGAVETQYF TGCAGTGCTAGAGATTCAACAGGGGCCGTCGAGACCCAGTACTTC
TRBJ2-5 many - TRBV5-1 CASSYYVGKEGETQYF TGCGCCAGCAGCTACTATGTTGGGAAGGAGGGGGAGACCCAGTACTTC
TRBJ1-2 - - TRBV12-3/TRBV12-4 CASSRLPLNGYTF TGTGCCAGCAGTCGCCTACCCCTAAATGGCTACACCTTC
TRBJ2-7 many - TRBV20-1 CSAMHMSSYEQYF TGCAGTGCCATGCACATGAGCTCCTACGAGCAGTACTTC
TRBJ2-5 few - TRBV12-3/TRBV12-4 CASSPTGSSPRETQYF TGTGCCAGCAGTCCTACGGGGAGCTCGCCGCGAGAGACCCAGTACTTC
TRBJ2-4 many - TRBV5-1 CASSLVAGTLAKNIQYF TGCGCCAGCAGCTTGGTGGCAGGTACACTAGCCAAAAACATTCAGTACTTC
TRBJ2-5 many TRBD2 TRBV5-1 CASRAPGTSDQETQYF TGCGCCAGCAGAGCCCCCGGGACTAGCGACCAAGAGACCCAGTACTTC
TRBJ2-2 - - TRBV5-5 CASSPGRLGTGELFF TGTGCCAGCTCTCCAGGGAGGCTGGGAACCGGGGAGCTGTTTTTT
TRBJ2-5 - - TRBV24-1 CATSDSLRQETQYF TGTGCCACCAGTGACTCCCTGCGGCAAGAGACCCAGTACTTC
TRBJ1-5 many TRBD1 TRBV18 CASSGDSLRGQPQHF TGTGCCAGCTCAGGGGACAGTCTGAGGGGTCAGCCCCAGCATTTT
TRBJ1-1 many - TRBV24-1 CATSDSWDTEAFF TGTGCCACCAGTGACTCATGGGACACTGAAGCTTTCTTT
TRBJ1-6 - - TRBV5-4 CASSLWTESPLHF TGTGCCAGCAGCTTATGGACTGAATCACCCCTCCACTTT
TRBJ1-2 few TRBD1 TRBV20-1 CSARQGTGNRNYGYTF TGCAGTGCTAGACAAGGGACAGGGAATAGAAACTATGGCTACACCTTC
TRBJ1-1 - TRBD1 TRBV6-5 CASSYPSPQGAVNTEAFF TGTGCCAGCAGTTACCCCTCACCACAGGGGGCGGTGAACACTGAAGCTTTCTTT